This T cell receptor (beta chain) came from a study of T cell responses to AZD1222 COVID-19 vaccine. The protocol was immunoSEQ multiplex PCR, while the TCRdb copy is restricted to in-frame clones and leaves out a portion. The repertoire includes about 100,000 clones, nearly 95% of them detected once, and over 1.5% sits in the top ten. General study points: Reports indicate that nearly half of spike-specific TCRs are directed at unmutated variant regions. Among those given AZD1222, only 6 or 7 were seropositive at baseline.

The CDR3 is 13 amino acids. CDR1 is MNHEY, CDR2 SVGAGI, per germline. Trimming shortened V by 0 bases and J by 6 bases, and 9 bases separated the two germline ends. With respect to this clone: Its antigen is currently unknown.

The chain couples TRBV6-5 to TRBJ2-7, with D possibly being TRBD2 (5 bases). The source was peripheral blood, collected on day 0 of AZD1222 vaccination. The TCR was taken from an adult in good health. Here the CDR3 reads CASSYSLGSEQYF. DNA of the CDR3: TGTGCCAGCAGTTACTCGTTGGGGAGCGAGCAGTACTTC.